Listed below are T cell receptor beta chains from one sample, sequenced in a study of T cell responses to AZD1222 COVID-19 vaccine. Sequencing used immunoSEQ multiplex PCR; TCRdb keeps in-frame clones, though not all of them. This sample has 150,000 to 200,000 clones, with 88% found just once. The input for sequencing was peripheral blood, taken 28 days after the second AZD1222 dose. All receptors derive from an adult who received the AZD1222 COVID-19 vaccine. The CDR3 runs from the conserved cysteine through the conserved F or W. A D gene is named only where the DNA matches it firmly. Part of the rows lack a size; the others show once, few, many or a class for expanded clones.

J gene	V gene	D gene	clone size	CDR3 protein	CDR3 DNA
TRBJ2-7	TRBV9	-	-	CASSRAVNYEQYF	TGTGCCAGCAGCCGCGCGGTTAACTACGAGCAGTACTTC
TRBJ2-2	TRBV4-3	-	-	CASSQPQGQSGELFF	TGCGCCAGCAGCCAACCGCAGGGGCAGTCCGGGGAGCTGTTTTTT
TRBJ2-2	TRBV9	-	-	CASSVGGGLAGELFF	TGTGCCAGCAGCGTCGGAGGCGGTCTGGCCGGGGAGCTGTTTTTT
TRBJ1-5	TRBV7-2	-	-	CASSRDTKVQPQHF	TGTGCCAGCAGCCGGGACACGAAGGTTCAGCCCCAGCATTTT
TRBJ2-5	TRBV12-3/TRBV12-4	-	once	CASSLEGETQYF	TGTGCCAGCAGTTTAGAGGGAGAGACCCAGTACTTC
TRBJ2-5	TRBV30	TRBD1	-	CAWARGTGNQETQYF	TGTGCCTGGGCCAGGGGGACAGGGAATCAAGAGACCCAGTACTTC
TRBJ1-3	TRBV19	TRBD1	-	CASSIVRTGANSGNTIYF	TGTGCCAGTAGTATAGTTCGGACAGGGGCCAATTCTGGAAACACCATATATTTT
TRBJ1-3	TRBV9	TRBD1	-	CASSPRQGAGNTIYF	TGTGCCAGCAGCCCACGACAGGGGGCTGGAAACACCATATATTTT
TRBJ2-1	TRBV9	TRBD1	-	CASSVGPGDRVYNEQFF	TGTGCCAGCAGCGTAGGACCTGGGGACAGGGTCTACAATGAGCAGTTCTTC
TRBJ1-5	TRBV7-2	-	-	CASSLVGYQPQHF	TGTGCCAGCAGCTTAGTAGGGTATCAGCCCCAGCATTTT
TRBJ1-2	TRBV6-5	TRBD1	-	CASGLQGAEGYTF	TGTGCCAGCGGACTACAGGGGGCGGAGGGCTACACCTTC
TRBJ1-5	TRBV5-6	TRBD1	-	CASSLTGVVDQPQHF	TGTGCCAGCAGCTTGACAGGGGTTGTAGATCAGCCCCAGCATTTT
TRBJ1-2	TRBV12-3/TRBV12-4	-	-	CASSFGGSGYTF	TGTGCCAGCAGTTTTGGAGGGTCTGGCTACACCTTC
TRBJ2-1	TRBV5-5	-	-	CASSLDRVNEQFF	TGTGCCAGCAGCTTGGACAGGGTGAATGAGCAGTTCTTC
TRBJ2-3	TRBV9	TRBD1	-	CASSVGTGVTDTQYF	TGTGCCAGCAGCGTAGGTACAGGGGTGACAGATACGCAGTATTTT
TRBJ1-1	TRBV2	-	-	CASSDPADTEAFF	TGTGCCAGCAGTGACCCAGCGGACACTGAAGCTTTCTTT
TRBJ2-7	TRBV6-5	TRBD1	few	CASLWGQVTYEQYF	TGTGCCAGCCTCTGGGGACAGGTGACCTACGAGCAGTACTTC
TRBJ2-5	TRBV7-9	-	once	CASSLNIKETQYF	TGTGCCAGCAGCTTGAACATAAAAGAGACCCAGTACTTC
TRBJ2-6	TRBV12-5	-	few	CASAPSGANVLTF	TGTGCTAGTGCCCCCTCTGGGGCCAACGTCCTGACTTTC
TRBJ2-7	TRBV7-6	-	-	CASSSRTDYEQYF	TGTGCCAGCAGTTCCCGGACAGACTACGAGCAGTACTTC
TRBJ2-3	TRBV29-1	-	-	CSVEGPGTDTQYF	TGCAGCGTTGAGGGACCTGGCACAGATACGCAGTATTTT
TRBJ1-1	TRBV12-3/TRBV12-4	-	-	CASSFPYTEAFF	TGTGCCAGCAGTTTCCCCTACACTGAAGCTTTCTTT
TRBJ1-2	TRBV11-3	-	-	CASSVIVRGRGNYGYTF	TGTGCCAGCAGCGTGATTGTCCGGGGGCGGGGGAACTATGGCTACACCTTC
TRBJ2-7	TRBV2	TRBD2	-	CASRTSPIYEQYF	TGTGCCAGCAGGACTAGCCCCATCTACGAGCAGTACTTC
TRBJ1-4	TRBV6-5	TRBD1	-	CASRNSGTANEKLFF	TGTGCCAGCAGAAACTCCGGGACAGCAAATGAAAAACTGTTTTTT
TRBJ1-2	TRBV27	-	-	CASSRKAGLPYGYTF	TGTGCCAGCAGTCGGAAAGCCGGCCTTCCTTATGGCTACACCTTC
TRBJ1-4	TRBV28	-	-	CAILGAATNEKLFF	TGTGCCATTTTAGGGGCTGCAACTAATGAAAAACTGTTTTTT
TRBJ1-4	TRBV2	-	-	CASGRDHNEKLFF	TGTGCCAGCGGCAGGGATCATAATGAAAAACTGTTTTTT
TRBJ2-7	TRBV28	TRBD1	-	CASRGQVDPSYEQYF	TGTGCCAGCCGGGGACAGGTGGACCCTTCCTACGAGCAGTACTTC
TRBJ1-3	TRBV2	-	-	CASSPLRGNTIYF	TGTGCCAGCAGCCCGCTGAGAGGAAACACCATATATTTT
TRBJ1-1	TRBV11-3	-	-	CASSLDPNTEAFF	TGTGCCAGCAGCTTAGATCCCAACACTGAAGCTTTCTTT
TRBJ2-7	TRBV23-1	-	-	CASSQCRGLIVEQYF	TGCGCCAGCAGTCAATGTCGGGGCCTAATCGTCGAGCAGTACTTC
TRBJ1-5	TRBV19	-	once	CASSISGVEQPQHF	TGTGCCAGTAGTATATCGGGGGTGGAACAGCCCCAGCATTTT
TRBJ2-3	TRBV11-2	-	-	CASSAPGTPGDTQYF	TGTGCCAGCAGCGCCCCCGGGACTCCCGGGGATACGCAGTATTTT
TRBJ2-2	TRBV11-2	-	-	CASSLKLGGTGELFF	TGTGCCAGCAGCTTGAAACTCGGAGGCACCGGGGAGCTGTTTTTT
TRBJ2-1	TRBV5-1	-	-	CASSWTTDQFYNEQFF	TGCGCCAGCAGCTGGACTACGGACCAATTTTACAATGAGCAGTTCTTC
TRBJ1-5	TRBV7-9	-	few	CASSASDQPQHF	TGTGCCAGCAGCGCCTCAGATCAGCCCCAGCATTTT
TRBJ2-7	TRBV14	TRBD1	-	CASSRYRGAEGEQYF	TGTGCCAGCAGCCGCTACAGGGGTGCAGAAGGCGAGCAGTACTTC
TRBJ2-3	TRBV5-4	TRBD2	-	CASSLAAGGPYTQYF	TGTGCCAGCAGCTTGGCAGCGGGGGGGCCGTATACGCAGTATTTT
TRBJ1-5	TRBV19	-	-	CASSIDRQTPQHF	TGTGCCAGTAGTATTGACCGGCAGACGCCCCAGCATTTT
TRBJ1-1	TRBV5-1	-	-	CASSLVPRDSDAEAFF	TGCGCCAGCAGCTTGGTTCCCCGGGACTCCGACGCTGAAGCTTTCTTT
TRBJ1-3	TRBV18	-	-	CASSPQRPTGGNTIYF	TGTGCCAGCTCACCACAGCGCCCAACGGGGGGAAACACCATATATTTT
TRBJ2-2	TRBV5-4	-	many	CASRSWGGNTGELFF	TGTGCCAGCAGAAGTTGGGGTGGGAACACCGGGGAGCTGTTTTTT